The T cell receptor beta chain described here comes from a study of T cell responses to AZD1222 COVID-19 vaccine. The CDR3 covers 15 residues. The V gene end was trimmed by 5 bases and the J gene end by 4 bases; junction bases not matched to a gene: 10. Germline CDR1 is SGHTA and CDR2 is FQGNSA. The repertoire was sequenced with immunoSEQ multiplex PCR; TCRdb's copy has only in-frame clones and lacks some. This sample has under 110,000 clones, with roughly nine tenths found just once. The source material was peripheral blood, sampled on day 0 of AZD1222 vaccination. The rearrangement joins TRBV7-2 to TRBJ1-2; 7 nucleotides agree with TRBD1. The source of this sequence is an adult in good health. CDR3 DNA: TGTGCCAGCAGCCCCCCGGGACAGATATCCTATGGCTACACCTTC. This codes for CASSPPGQISYGYTF.